This T cell receptor (beta chain) was documented in a study of siplizumab effects on memory and regulatory T cells. Findings and caveats of the study: Treatment with siplizumab left mappable alloreactive CD4+ clones averaging roughly 70% Treg-derived, compared with around 26% in controls.

To note about this clone: Antigen: not known.

Data came from immunoSEQ multiplex PCR; TCRdb stores just in-frame clones and leaves some out. The sample holds about 110,000 clones, more than 85% seen once. This receptor was obtained from a human donor in good health. Material for sequencing was CD4+ T cells sorted from blood.

The CDR3 spells CAINKELNTEAFF. The DNA for the CDR3 is TGTGCCATCAATAAGGAATTGAACACTGAAGCTTTCTTT. V gene TRBV10-3 combines with J gene TRBJ1-1; no definite D call. The CDR3 contains 13 residues. Per germline, CDR1 ENHRY and CDR2 SYGVKD. V lost 7 bases and J lost 0, with 9 bases in between.